This T cell receptor beta chain was identified in a study of PD-L1 blockade in urothelial cancer. Turning to the study itself: The patients had undergone anywhere from 0 to 3 prior chemotherapy regimens. Analyses used blood from 3 weeks (second dose) and 6 weeks after treatment start.

Trimming took 8 bases from V and 0 from J, leaving 13 bases between them. The germline CDR1 and CDR2 sequences are GTSNPN and SVGIG (reference sequence). This CDR3 comprises 13 residues. Profiling relied on immunoSEQ multiplex PCR, and the TCRdb table lists in-frame clones only, not all of them. The sample yields about 50,000 clones, 85% to 90% seen once. Time point specified: pretreatment peripheral blood. The sequencing here drew on PBMCs, taken around atezolizumab (anti-PD-L1) treatment. V and J are TRBV30 and TRBJ1-1; a possible D gene is TRBD1 (5 bases). This TCR derives from a man aged 60 to 69 with urothelial cancer. CDR3 in amino acids: CALRGVVNTEAFF. The CDR3 bases are TGTGCCCTCCGGGGGGTTGTGAACACTGAAGCTTTCTTT.